What follows are 13 T cell receptor beta chains derived from one specimen sequenced in a study of OX40 agonist ivuxolimab in advanced cancers. Receptors were amplified or captured by the immunoSEQ multiplex PCR assay. Imported from immuneACCESS, the table was reduced by TCRdb to in-frame sequences with V and J called. These copies leave out some clones; in studies compared against another copy, an unresolved V gene accounts for under half, and the cause of the remainder is not known. Here the sample has 35,000 to 50,000 clones; 80% to 90% occur a single time. 4% to 5% of the sample is taken by the ten largest. Sequences were derived from CD4+ or CD8+ T cells sorted from blood, sampled in a trial of the OX40 agonist ivuxolimab. These receptors originate from an adult with an advanced solid tumor such as melanoma, head and neck, liver or kidney cancer.

The V call is TRBV7-9, the J call TRBJ1-4; D call uncertain. The CDR3 contains 15 residues. Looked up from germline, CDR1 is SEHNR and CDR2 is FQNEAQ (reference sequence). Deletions cut 1 base from V and 4 bases from J, with 10 bases between. CDR3 sequence: CASSLGPEGNEKLFF. The CDR3 DNA sequence: TGTGCCAGCAGCTTAGGCCCGGAAGGTAATGAAAAACTGTTTTTT.

The V call is TRBV19, the J call TRBJ1-4; possible D gene TRBD1, 5 bases. With 6 bases removed from V and 4 bases from J, the gap between germline ends came to 18 bases. Germline V gene sequence: CDR1 LNHDA, CDR2 SQIVND (reference sequence). CDR3 length: 16 amino acids. The CDR3 sequence: CASSSTPGQRNEKLFF. CDR3 DNA: TGTGCCAGTAGCAGCACCCCGGGGCAGCGTAATGAAAAACTGTTTTTT.

This sequence joins TRBV16 and TRBJ2-3, with D possibly being TRBD2 (6 bases). Trimming removed 5 bases from V and 0 bases from J, with 9 bases in between. CDR1 KGHSY and CDR2 FQNENV come from the germline V gene. The CDR3 sequence is 14 residues long. The CDR3 spells CASSWDLSTDTQYF. DNA for the CDR3: TGTGCCAGCAGCTGGGACTTGAGCACAGATACGCAGTATTTT.

The CDR3 coding sequence is TGCGCCAGCAGCCCGGGACAGGGGGTAAAAGAAAGAGCTTTCTTT. Protein product: CASSPGQGVKERAFF. The rearrangement links TRBV5-1 to TRBJ1-1; 11 nucleotides match TRBD1. The CDR3 loop spans 15 amino acids. V shed 4 bases and J 10 bases; nucleotides not matched to a gene: 12. Per the germline V gene, CDR1 is SGHRS and CDR2 is YFSETQ.

This rearrangement joins TRBV18 to TRBJ1-3, with D unclear. The CDR3 consists of 16 residues. Germline V gives CDR1 KGHSH, CDR2 LQKENI. V shed 1 base and J shed 0 bases, with 10 bases lying between them. The CDR3 spells CASSPRRTDSGNTIYF. In DNA, the CDR3 is TGTGCCAGCTCACCACGTAGAACAGACTCTGGAAACACCATATATTTT.

The chain is built from TRBV29-1 and TRBJ2-1, with 8 nucleotides matching TRBD2. This CDR3 is built from 14 residues. With V trimmed by 5 bases and J by 6 bases, 9 bases remained unmatched. Germline V gene sequence: CDR1 SQVTM, CDR2 ANQGSEA. CDR3 bases: TGCAGCGTTACACTTAGCGGGGTTATCAATGAGCAGTTCTTC. It translates to CSVTLSGVINEQFF.

The rearrangement joins TRBV25-1 to TRBJ1-4; D is possibly TRBD1 (5 bases). V lost 3 bases to trimming and J lost 7 bases, with 12 bases between them. Germline V CDR1 and CDR2: MGHDK, SYGVNS. This CDR3 is built from 14 residues. This CDR3 reads CASSDGTAPEKLFF. The CDR3 coding sequence is TGTGCCAGCAGTGATGGGACCGCGCCTGAAAAACTGTTTTTT.

The chain couples TRBV28 to TRBJ1-1; D may be TRBD1 (6 bases). Looked up from germline, CDR1 is MDHEN and CDR2 is SYDVKM. V dropped 7 bases and J dropped 4 bases, with 13 bases sitting between them. The CDR3 spans 13 residues. The CDR3 spells CASTSIRGTEAFF. For the CDR3, the DNA is TGTGCCAGCACATCGATCAGGGGCACTGAAGCTTTCTTT.

The chain combines TRBV25-1 with TRBJ1-2; no firm D call. Germline V CDR1 and CDR2: MGHDK, SYGVNS. The CDR3 covers 14 residues. Trimming took off 4 bases at V and 4 bases at J, with 13 bases between the two ends. The CDR3 sequence is CASSGRPLIYGYTF. In DNA, the CDR3 is TGTGCCAGCAGTGGACGACCGTTGATCTATGGCTACACCTTC.

The chain combines TRBV7-9 with TRBJ2-7; TRBD1 aligns across 7 bases. Germline V gene data show CDR1 as SEHNR and CDR2 as FQNEAQ (reference sequence). This CDR3 contains 14 residues. V was pared by 4 bases and J by 6 bases, with 9 bases of the junction left unmatched. CDR3 residues: CASSSDREGAEQYF. The CDR3 bases are TGTGCCAGCAGCTCCGACAGGGAAGGGGCCGAGCAGTACTTC. Full variable domain (missing parts from reference TRBV7-9 and TRBJ2-7): DTGVSQNPRHKITKRGQNVTFRCDPISEHNRLYWYRQTLGQGPEFLTYFQNEAQLEKSRLLSDRFSAERPKGSFSTLEIQRTEQGDSAMYLCASSSDREGAEQYFGPGTRLTVT.

The chain couples TRBV30 to TRBJ2-7; TRBD1 matches 12 bases. The CDR3 spans 13 residues. Germline CDR1 GTSNPN, CDR2 SVGIG (reference sequence). V dropped 5 bases and J dropped 7; count of bases not matched to a gene: 6. CDR3: CAWDRDRGREQYF. The CDR3 region has the DNA TGTGCCTGGGACCGGGACAGGGGGCGGGAGCAGTACTTC.

The chain has TRBV12-5 and TRBJ2-7; possibly TRBD1 for D (5 bases). Germline V CDR1 and CDR2: LGHNT, FRNRAP. V was pared by 0 bases and J by 3 bases, with 18 bases between. The CDR3 consists of 17 residues. The CDR3 protein is CASGLVIGRESFYEQYF. As DNA, the CDR3 is TGTGCTAGTGGTTTGGTAATAGGCAGGGAATCTTTCTACGAGCAGTACTTC.

V and J are TRBV11-2 and TRBJ1-1, with a tentative D call TRBD1 (5 bases). The CDR3 has 13 residues. The V end lost 0 bases, the J end lost 4 bases, and 6 bases lay between the germline ends. Per the germline V gene, CDR1 is SGHAT and CDR2 is FQNNGV. The CDR3 nucleotides are TGTGCCAGCAGCTTAGATACAGGCACTGAAGCTTTCTTT. Translated, it gives CASSLDTGTEAFF.